This TCR beta chain was identified during a study of blood T cell repertoires in COVID-19. Background on the study: Sites in the United States, Italy and Spain provided acute and convalescent COVID-19 samples.

Per the original methods: Reference gene primers were amplified, and this amplification served to estimate nucleated cell counts. The table came from immunoSEQ multiplex PCR; TCRdb's copy has only in-frame clones and leaves some out. D and trimming were read from the DNA, whereas the V and J calls and clone size are those reported in that table. The sample includes approximately 440,000 clones, 70% to 90% of them seen just once. This CDR3 region has 15 residues. Germline CDR1 and CDR2: SGHRS and YFSETQ. V dropped 3 bases and J dropped 5; count of bases not matched to a gene: 4. Material: peripheral blood. The chain combines TRBV5-1 with TRBJ1-4; 10 nucleotides line up with TRBD1. This clonotype was obtained from a woman in her forties or fifties with COVID-19, enrolled during active disease. The CDR3 DNA reads as TGCGCCAGCAGCTCCCCGACAGGGGGCAATGAAAAACTGTTTTTT. Its protein product is CASSSPTGGNEKLFF.